This TCR beta chain was observed in a study of cytomegalovirus exposure and HLA in healthy donors. Primers included in the PCR were 60 Vbeta and 13 Jbeta primers. TCRdb keeps only in-frame clones here, not all; method: immunoSEQ multiplex PCR. The sample consists of 130,000 to 150,000 clones, around 84% of them appearing once. This clone was detected a few times. The CDR3 sequence is 14 residues long. Trimming pared 1 base from V and 1 base from J, leaving 7 bases between. The germline gives CDR1 SGHTA, CDR2 FQGTGA. The sample comprised PBMCs. This rearrangement joins TRBV7-3 to TRBJ2-5; no clear D gene. The sequence was obtained from a man aged 40-49 years in good health and CMV-seropositive. DNA of the CDR3: TGTGCCAGCAGCTTAAACTCGGGCCAAGAGACCCAGTACTTC. This codes for CASSLNSGQETQYF.